This T cell receptor (beta chain) was identified during a study of cytomegalovirus exposure and HLA in healthy donors. Study-wide context: Across around 400 genotyped donors, 81% landed in the Caucasian-associated ancestry cluster. Whole-study findings and limits: The availability of immune exposure information extended only to CMV serostatus. The study assumed roughly uniform donor sequencing depth for presence/absence analyses.

13 Jbeta primers and 60 Vbeta primers were used for the PCR. TCRdb's table, derived via immunoSEQ multiplex PCR, lists solely in-frame clones and lacks some. The data show 200,000 to 250,000 clones, with around 73% seen just once and just under 3% held by the top ten. About this clone: Its target is unknown.

Trimming took 10 bases from V and 7 from J, leaving 20 bases between them. The germline CDR1 and CDR2 sequences are ENHRY and SYGVKD. The CDR3 covers 14 residues. The J gene is TRBJ1-5, the V gene TRBV10-3; D is possibly TRBD1 (6 bases). What was sequenced was PBMCs. This sequence was found in a woman aged 30 to 39 in good health and CMV-seronegative. This CDR3 is CATWQGGDNQPQHF. CDR3 in DNA: TGTGCCACCTGGCAGGGAGGGGACAACCAGCCCCAGCATTTT.